This T cell receptor (beta chain) was captured by sequencing in a study of quantifying T cell responses using KT2 cells. Looking at the study overall: cDNA was made from DNase-treated RNA using alpha and beta constant primers.

Per the germline V gene, CDR1 is MNHNY and CDR2 is SVGAGI (reference sequence). CDR3 length: 15 amino acids. V was clipped by 5 bases and J by 7 bases; unmatched bases: 6. The cDNA 3' end received a ligated oligonucleotide with a UMI. The first PCR ran roughly 4 cycles with an equimolar RC1.1 and RC1.2 beta primer mix. TCRdb independently ran MiXCR on the UMI-ligation and nested PCR reads; one entry per CDR3 protein. The data contain about 32,000 distinct CDR3 sequences, roughly 7.2% of them singletons. This clonotype showed up many times. Source material: PBMCs spiked with cells of the T cell clone KT2. The chain is built from TRBV6-6 and TRBJ2-1, with 12 nucleotides matching TRBD2. The receptor was derived from a human donor. CDR3 nucleotide sequence: TGTGCCAGCAGTGAAACTAGCGGGGGGTGGAATGAGCAGTTCTTC. Encoded protein: CASSETSGGWNEQFF.